Shown below are 19 T cell receptor beta chains from a single sample sequenced in a study of CD8 T cells in ankylosing spondylitis. TCRdb recomputed calls from the 5' RACE reads with MiXCR, one row per CDR3 protein. The sample has approximately 110,000 distinct CDR3 sequences, 20% to 30% seen once. The sequenced sample consisted of synovial fluid, either unsorted or a sorted T cell fraction (not recorded which). These receptor sequences come from a male donor with ankylosing spondylitis.

The sample holds a few counts of this clonotype. This chain connects TRBV7-9 to TRBJ2-7; 7 bases are shared with TRBD2. V lost 5 bases to trimming and J lost 3 bases; unmatched junction nucleotides: 10. Germline values: CDR1 SEHNR, CDR2 FQNEAQ (reference sequence). The CDR3 runs 15 residues. The CDR3 nucleotides read TGTGCCAGCAGCCCGAGGGCTAGCGGAGACTACGAGCAGTACTTC. This sequence encodes CASSPRASGDYEQYF.

CDR3 DNA: TGCGCCAGCAGCTTCACTACCGGGACAGGGAACCACGAGCAGTACTTC. Its translation is CASSFTTGTGNHEQYF. The chain has TRBV5-1 and TRBJ2-7; 9 bases map to TRBD1. Trimming removed 2 bases from V and 5 bases from J; junction bases left unmatched: 11. The germline V gene has CDR1 SGHRS and CDR2 YFSETQ. This CDR3 region has 16 residues.

The CDR3 is CASSSTLTGNEQFF. Written as DNA, the CDR3 is TGTGCCAGCAGCTCCACCTTAACGGGCAATGAGCAGTTCTTC. The chain is built from TRBV7-9 and TRBJ2-1; D gene unclear. V was clipped by 4 bases and J by 6 bases, with 13 bases between them. The CDR3 is 14 residues long. In germline, CDR1 is SEHNR, CDR2 FQNEAQ (reference sequence).

This clonotype was observed a handful of times. The chain recombines TRBV3-1 with TRBJ2-2; 13 positions match TRBD2. The germline gives CDR1 LGHDT, CDR2 YNNKEL (reference sequence). This CDR3 has 15 amino acids. J lost 7 bases, V lost 5 bases, and 4 bases had no gene match. CDR3: CASSGLAGAGGELFF. Written as DNA, the CDR3 is TGTGCCAGCAGCGGACTAGCGGGAGCGGGCGGGGAGCTGTTTTTT.

This rearrangement joins TRBV25-1 to TRBJ1-4, with unresolved D. The V and J ends lost 3 bases and 8 bases respectively, with 10 bases between them. The germline CDR1 and CDR2 sequences are MGHDK and SYGVNS. The CDR3 is made up of 13 amino acids. CDR3 coding DNA: TGTGCCAGCAGTGAGAGGAAGAACGAAAAACTGTTTTTT. As protein: CASSERKNEKLFF. Combining the CDR3 with reference TRBV25-1 and TRBJ1-4 gives the whole variable domain EADIYQTPRYLVIGTGKKITLECSQTMGHDKMYWYQQDPGMELHLIHYSYGVNSTEKGDLSSESTVSRIRTEHFPLTLESARPSHTSQYLCASSERKNEKLFFGSGTQLSVL.

Only a few counts were recorded for this clonotype. The chain carries TRBV27 and TRBJ1-2; possibly TRBD1 for D (5 bases). The CDR3 extends over 14 amino acids. Trimming removed 5 bases from V and 2 bases from J, with 12 bases in between. Germline lookup yields CDR1 MNHEY and CDR2 SMNVEV (reference sequence). The CDR3 region is CASSTSRDNYGYTF. Written as DNA, the CDR3 is TGTGCCAGCAGTACGAGCCGGGACAACTATGGCTACACCTTC.

The sample holds a few counts of this clonotype. The chain is built from TRBV12-3 or TRBV12-4 and TRBJ1-5; unclear D gene. Trimming cost V 6 bases and J 3 bases, with 9 bases left between them. This CDR3 region has 13 residues. The DNA of the CDR3 is TGTGCCAGCAGCTCAAATAACAATCAGCCCCAGCATTTT. This codes for CASSSNNNQPQHF.

This clonotype was detected many times. V is TRBV27 and J is TRBJ1-6, with TRBD1 as a possible D gene (5 bases). The CDR3 is made up of 14 amino acids. The ends were cut back, 3 bases at V and 3 bases at J, with 6 bases in the middle. Germline CDR1 reads MNHEY; CDR2 reads SMNVEV (reference sequence). CDR3 in DNA: TGTGCCAGCAGTTTGGGGGGCTATAATTCACCCCTCCACTTT. Amino acids: CASSLGGYNSPLHF.

The sample holds a few counts of this clonotype. The chain has TRBV5-1 and TRBJ2-5; 11 nucleotides agree with TRBD2. V lost 6 bases to trimming and J lost 1 base; unmatched junction nucleotides: 8. The germline V gene encodes CDR1 SGHRS and CDR2 YFSETQ. The CDR3 totals 16 residues. CDR3 amino acids: CASTTRTSGPQETQYF. CDR3 coding DNA: TGCGCCAGCACCACAAGGACTAGCGGGCCCCAAGAGACCCAGTACTTC.

In this sample, this clonotype turned up a few times. CDR3 region: CASSIQGAGNTIYF. The CDR3 DNA reads TGTGCCAGCAGCATCCAGGGTGCGGGAAACACCATATATTTT. The J gene is TRBJ1-3, the V gene TRBV12-3 or TRBV12-4, with D possibly being TRBD1 (5 bases). This CDR3 has 14 amino acids. V was clipped by 6 bases and J by 4 bases, with 13 bases between them.

This clonotype turned up a few times. V is TRBV10-1 and J is TRBJ2-2; D gene ambiguous. This CDR3 has 13 amino acids. V was pared by 3 bases and J by 2 bases, with 4 bases between. The germline gives CDR1 WNHNN, CDR2 SYGVQD (reference sequence). The CDR3 protein is CASSDRNTGELFF. The CDR3 DNA sequence: TGCGCCAGCAGTGACAGAAACACCGGGGAGCTGTTTTTT.

The rearrangement links TRBV6-1 to TRBJ2-1, with D unresolved. Germline V gene lookup returns CDR1 MNHNS and CDR2 SASEGT. This CDR3 is 12 amino acids long. V gave up 4 bases and J gave up 7 bases, with 8 bases separating them. CDR3 amino acids: CASSVGWNEQFF. The CDR3 DNA follows: TGTGCCAGCAGTGTGGGGTGGAATGAGCAGTTCTTC.

The chain carries TRBV30 and TRBJ2-7; no clear D. The V end lost 2 bases, the J end lost 7 bases, and 18 bases lay between the germline ends. The CDR3 length is 14 residues. CDR1 is GTSNPN and CDR2 is SVGIG in the germline V gene (reference sequence). The CDR3 sequence: CAWSRVRYRGEQYV. The DNA for the CDR3 is TGTGCCTGGAGTCGAGTCCGGTACCGAGGAGAGCAGTACGTC.

The chain carries TRBV5-1 and TRBJ1-1, with D perhaps TRBD1 (6 bases). The V gene lost 2 bases and the J gene lost 3 bases, with 11 bases spanning the gap. In germline, CDR1 is SGHRS, CDR2 YFSETQ. The CDR3 has 14 amino acids. CDR3 nucleotides: TGCGCCAGCAGCTTACAGGGCGGGGACACTGAAGCTTTCTTT. The encoded protein is CASSLQGGDTEAFF. Variable domain in full (rest from reference TRBV5-1 and TRBJ1-1): KAGVTQTPRYLIKTRGQQVTLSCSPISGHRSVSWYQQTPGQGLQFLFEYFSETQRNKGNFPGRFSGRQFSNSRSEMNVSTLELGDSALYLCASSLQGGDTEAFFGQGTRLTVV.

This clonotype was observed at least ten times. The chain combines TRBV4-2 with TRBJ2-2; TRBD1 might be the D (5 bases). Trimming stripped 1 base from V and 4 bases from J, with 10 bases between. Germline CDR1 reads LGHNA; CDR2 reads YNFKEQ. The CDR3 has 15 amino acids. CDR3 bases: TGTGCCAGCAGCCAAGCCGACAGTGGCACCGGGGAGCTGTTTTTT. It yields the protein CASSQADSGTGELFF.

This clonotype was seen ten or more times. The V and J genes are TRBV7-9 and TRBJ2-7, with 7 bases matching TRBD1. With V trimmed by 5 bases and J by 2 bases, 3 bases remained unmatched. There are 13 residues in the CDR3. Germline CDR1 is SEHNR and CDR2 is FQNEAQ (reference sequence). The CDR3, as DNA: TGTGCCAGCAGCACAGGGGCCACCTACGAGCAGTACGTC. It codes for CASSTGATYEQYV.

In its sample, this clonotype was seen many times. The chain employs TRBV20-1 and TRBJ1-5, with 7 positions matching TRBD1. Germline V lookup: CDR1 DFQATT, CDR2 SNEGSKA (reference sequence). This CDR3 has 15 residues. J was trimmed by 0 bases and V by 1 base; bases with no gene match: 3. The CDR3 bases are TGCAGTGCTAGAGGACAGGGTCCTAGCAATCAGCCCCAGCATTTT. This sequence encodes CSARGQGPSNQPQHF.

This rearrangement joins TRBV12-3 or TRBV12-4 to TRBJ2-5; TRBD2 matches at 7 bases. V lost 8 bases to trimming and J lost 4 bases; unmatched junction nucleotides: 16. The CDR3 covers 16 residues. CDR3 nucleotides: TGTGCCAGCTCCGACCGAAATAGCGGGCGTGGAGAGACCCAGTACTTC. This sequence encodes CASSDRNSGRGETQYF.

The genes are TRBV20-1 and TRBJ1-5, with D hard to call. V was pared by 3 bases and J by 3 bases, with 12 bases between. CDR3 length equals 14 residues. Looked up from germline, CDR1 is DFQATT and CDR2 is SNEGSKA (reference sequence). This CDR3 is CSASGQEINQPQHF. In nucleotides, the CDR3 is TGCAGTGCTAGTGGTCAGGAGATCAATCAGCCCCAGCATTTT.